The clone carrying this T cell receptor beta chain has a single count. Its antigen is unknown. The authors ran the assay at deep level. Sequenced by immunoSEQ multiplex PCR; TCRdb stores in-frame clones only, minus some. Altogether roughly 2.5 million clones are present, approximately 92% being singletons, with the ten largest covering over 0.12%. The data were obtained in a study of shared clonotypes between healthy human individuals. Study-wide points: Sharing of clonotypes among donors was expected to vary with sequencing depth. Sharing across a few donors was seen in 4.5% to 6.5% of naive CD4 clonotypes. The study generally estimated greater richness for naive than memory subsets.

Source material: naive CD4+ T cells sorted from blood. Subset noted: CD45RA+ positively selected. The clonotype was recovered from a man between 18 and 29 years old in good health.

The CDR3 spells CASSLTTSWNEQFF. The CDR3 DNA reads as TGTGCCAGCAGTCTCACTACTAGCTGGAATGAGCAGTTCTTC. This chain joins TRBV27 and TRBJ2-1; the D gene is possibly TRBD2 (6 bases). This CDR3 is built from 14 residues. Germline-derived CDR1 and CDR2 are MNHEY and SMNVEV (reference sequence). V shed 5 bases and J shed 7 bases, with 15 bases lying between them.